This TCR beta chain is from a study of T cell responses to AZD1222 COVID-19 vaccine. The length of the CDR3 is 16 residues. Germline assignment: CDR1 SGDLS and CDR2 YYNGEE. V shed 0 bases, J shed 2 bases, and the junction held 6 bases outside the gene matches. This table comes from immunoSEQ multiplex PCR, and its TCRdb copy is limited to in-frame clones, with some not included. Among 100,000 to 150,000 clones, around 87% were seen once, and the ten largest hold roughly 1.2%. The receptor was isolated from an adult in good health. This specimen consisted of peripheral blood, obtained on day 0 of AZD1222 vaccination. J is TRBJ2-7 and V is TRBV9, with TRBD1 matching 9 bases. CDR3 sequence: CASSVAIGQGPYEQYF. The CDR3, as DNA: TGTGCCAGCAGCGTAGCCATAGGACAGGGGCCCTACGAGCAGTACTTC.